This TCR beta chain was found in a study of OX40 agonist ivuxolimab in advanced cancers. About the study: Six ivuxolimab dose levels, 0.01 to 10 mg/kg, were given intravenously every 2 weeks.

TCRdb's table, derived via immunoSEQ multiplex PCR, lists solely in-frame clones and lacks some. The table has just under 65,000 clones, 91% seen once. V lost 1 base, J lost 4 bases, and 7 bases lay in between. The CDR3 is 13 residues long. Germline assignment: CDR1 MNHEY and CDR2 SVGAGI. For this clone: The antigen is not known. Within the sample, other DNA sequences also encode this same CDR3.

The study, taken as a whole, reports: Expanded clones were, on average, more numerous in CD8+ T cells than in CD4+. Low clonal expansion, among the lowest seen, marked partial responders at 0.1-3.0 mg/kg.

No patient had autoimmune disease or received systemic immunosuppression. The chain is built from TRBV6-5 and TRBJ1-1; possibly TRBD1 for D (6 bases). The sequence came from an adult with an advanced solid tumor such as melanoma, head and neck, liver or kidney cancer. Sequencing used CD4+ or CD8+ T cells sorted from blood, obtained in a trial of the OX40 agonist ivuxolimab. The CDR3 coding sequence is TGTGCCAGCAGTTACTTACAGGGCACTGAAGCTTTCTTT. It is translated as CASSYLQGTEAFF.